This T cell receptor (beta chain) was documented in a study of beta chain features in type 1 diabetes. Study context: Over all samples combined, about 99,000,000 sorted cells were examined.

Expressed TCRB transcripts were sequenced, since all the RNA that had been isolated was reverse transcribed. Only in-frame clones appear in the TCRdb table, and some are missing; sequencing was by immunoSEQ multiplex PCR. The sample lists around 300,000 clones; about 15% were seen once. Study conclusions and caveats: For TCRB rearrangement, an influence of HLA type remained unresolved here. Fewer insertions but more deletions were seen at VDJ junctions in type 1 diabetes patients. Among patients with Type 1 diabetes, TCRB CDR3s were moderately but significantly shorter in every one of the four CD4+ subsets.

As to this clone: The target antigen is unknown.

V lost 5 bases to trimming and J lost 2 bases, with 15 bases between them. CDR1 and CDR2 from the germline V gene are LNHNV and YYDKDF (reference sequence). This CDR3 region has 15 residues. Sequencing was carried out using naive CD4+ T cells from blood. The J gene is TRBJ2-5, the V gene TRBV15; tentative D call: TRBD2 (5 bases). This receptor was taken from a man aged 18 to 29 with type 1 diabetes. This CDR3 reads CATSGALEAQETQYF. The CDR3, as DNA: TGTGCCACCAGCGGAGCTTTGGAGGCTCAAGAGACCCAGTACTTC.